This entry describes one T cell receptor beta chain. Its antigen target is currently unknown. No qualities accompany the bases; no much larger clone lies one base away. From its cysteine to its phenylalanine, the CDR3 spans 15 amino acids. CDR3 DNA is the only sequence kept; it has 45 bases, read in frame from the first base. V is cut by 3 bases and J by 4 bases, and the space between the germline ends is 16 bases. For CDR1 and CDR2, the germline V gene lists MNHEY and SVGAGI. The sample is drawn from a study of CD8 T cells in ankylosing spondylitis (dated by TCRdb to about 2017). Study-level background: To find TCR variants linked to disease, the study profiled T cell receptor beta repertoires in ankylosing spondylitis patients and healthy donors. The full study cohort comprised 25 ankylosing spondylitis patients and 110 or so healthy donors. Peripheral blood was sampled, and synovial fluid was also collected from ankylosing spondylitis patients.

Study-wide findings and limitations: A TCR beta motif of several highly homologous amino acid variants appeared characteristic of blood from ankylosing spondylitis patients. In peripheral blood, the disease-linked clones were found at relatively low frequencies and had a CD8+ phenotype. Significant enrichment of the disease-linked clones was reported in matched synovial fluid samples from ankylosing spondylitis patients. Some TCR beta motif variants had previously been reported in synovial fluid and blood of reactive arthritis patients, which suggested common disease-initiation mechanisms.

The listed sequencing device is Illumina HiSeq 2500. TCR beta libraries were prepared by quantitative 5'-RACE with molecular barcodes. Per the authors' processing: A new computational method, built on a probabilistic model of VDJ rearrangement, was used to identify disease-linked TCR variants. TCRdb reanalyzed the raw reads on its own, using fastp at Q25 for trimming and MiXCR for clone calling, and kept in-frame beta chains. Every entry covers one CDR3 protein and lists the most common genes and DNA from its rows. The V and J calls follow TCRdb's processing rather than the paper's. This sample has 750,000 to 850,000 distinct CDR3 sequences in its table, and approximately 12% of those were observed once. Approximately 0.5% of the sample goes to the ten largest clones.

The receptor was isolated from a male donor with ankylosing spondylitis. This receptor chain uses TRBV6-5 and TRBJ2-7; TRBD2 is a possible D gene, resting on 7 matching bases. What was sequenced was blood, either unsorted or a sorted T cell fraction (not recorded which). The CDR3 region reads CASSYQGGAYYEQYF. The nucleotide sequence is TGTGCCAGCAGTTATCAAGGGGGGGCTTATTACGAGCAGTACTTC.